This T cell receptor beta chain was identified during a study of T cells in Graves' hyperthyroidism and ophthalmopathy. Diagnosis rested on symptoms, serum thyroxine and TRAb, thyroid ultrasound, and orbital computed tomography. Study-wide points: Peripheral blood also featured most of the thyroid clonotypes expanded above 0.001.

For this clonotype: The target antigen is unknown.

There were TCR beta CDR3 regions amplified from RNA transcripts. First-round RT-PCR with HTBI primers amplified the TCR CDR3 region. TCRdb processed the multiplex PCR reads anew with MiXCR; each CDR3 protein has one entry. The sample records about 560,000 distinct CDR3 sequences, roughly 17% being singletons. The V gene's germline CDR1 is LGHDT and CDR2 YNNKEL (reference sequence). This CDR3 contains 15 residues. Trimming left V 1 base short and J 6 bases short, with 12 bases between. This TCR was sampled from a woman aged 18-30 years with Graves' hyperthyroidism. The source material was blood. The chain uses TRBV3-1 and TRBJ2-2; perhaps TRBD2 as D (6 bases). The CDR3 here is CASSQGGLSSGELFF. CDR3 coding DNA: TGTGCCAGCAGCCAAGGGGGACTGAGCTCCGGGGAGCTGTTTTTT.